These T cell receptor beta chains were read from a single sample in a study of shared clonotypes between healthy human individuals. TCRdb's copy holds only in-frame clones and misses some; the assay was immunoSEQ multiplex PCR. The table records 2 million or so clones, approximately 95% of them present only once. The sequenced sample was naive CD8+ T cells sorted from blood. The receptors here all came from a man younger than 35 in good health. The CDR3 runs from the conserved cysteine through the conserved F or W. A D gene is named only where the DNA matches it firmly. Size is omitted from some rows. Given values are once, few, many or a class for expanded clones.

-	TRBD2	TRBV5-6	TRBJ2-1	CASSSGPLWEGYNEQFF	TGTGCCAGCAGCTCCGGTCCTCTTTGGGAGGGATACAATGAGCAGTTCTTC
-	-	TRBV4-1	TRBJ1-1	CASSQGVAKGHTEAFF	TGCGCCAGCAGCCAAGGAGTCGCCAAAGGGCACACTGAAGCTTTCTTT
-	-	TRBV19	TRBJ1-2	CASSERGGLRYGYTF	TGTGCCAGTAGTGAGCGCGGGGGCTTGCGGTATGGCTACACCTTC
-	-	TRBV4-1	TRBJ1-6	CASSPARDTLSPPLHF	TGCGCCAGCAGCCCGGCCCGGGACACCCTTTCTCCACCCCTCCACTTT
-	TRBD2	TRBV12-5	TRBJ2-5	CASGFGLAGGQETQYF	TGTGCTAGTGGTTTTGGACTAGCGGGGGGGCAAGAGACCCAGTACTTC
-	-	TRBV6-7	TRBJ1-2	CASSYEGIRYGYTF	TGTGCCAGCAGTTACGAGGGGATTAGGTATGGCTACACCTTC
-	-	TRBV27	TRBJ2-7	CASSTSIAYEQYF	TGTGCCAGCAGCACTAGTATCGCCTACGAGCAGTACTTC
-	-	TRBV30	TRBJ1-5	CAWSTGIGNQPQHF	TGTGCCTGGAGTACGGGGATCGGCAATCAGCCCCAGCATTTT
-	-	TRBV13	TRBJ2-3	CASSLAEEGIGASTDTQCF	TGTGCCAGCAGCTTAGCCGAGGAGGGGATAGGGGCTAGCACAGATACGCAGTGTTTT
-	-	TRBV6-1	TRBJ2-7	CASSEGGTYEQYF	TGTGCCAGCAGTGAAGGTGGGACCTACGAGCAGTACTTC
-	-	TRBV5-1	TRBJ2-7	CASSYSGHEQYF	TGCGCCAGCAGCTATTCCGGCCACGAGCAGTACTTC
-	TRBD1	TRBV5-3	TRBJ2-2	CARSSKRDRENTGELFF	TGTGCCAGAAGCTCTAAGAGGGACAGGGAGAACACCGGGGAGCTGTTTTTT
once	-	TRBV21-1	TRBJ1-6	CAGLFSSYNSPLHF	TGTGCCGGTCTATTCAGCTCCTATAATTCACCCCTCCACTTT
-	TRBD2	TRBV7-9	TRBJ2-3	CASRSFLTAGGWDTQYF	TGTGCCAGCCGATCTTTTCTAACGGCGGGGGGCTGGGATACGCAGTATTTT
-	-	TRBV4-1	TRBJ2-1	CASSQVVTLNEQFF	TGCGCCAGCAGCCAAGTAGTGACACTGAATGAGCAGTTCTTC
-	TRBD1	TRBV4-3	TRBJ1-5	CASSQLTGTNQPQHF	TGCGCCAGCAGCCAACTGACAGGGACTAATCAGCCCCAGCATTTT
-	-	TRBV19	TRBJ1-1	CASTRGDTEAFF	TGTGCCAGCACGAGAGGGGACACTGAAGCTTTCTTT
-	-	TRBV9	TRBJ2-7	CASSEGGISYEQYF	TGTGCCAGCAGCGAGGGGGGGATTAGCTACGAGCAGTACTTC
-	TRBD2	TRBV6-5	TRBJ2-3	CASSYWAGASTDTQYF	TGTGCCAGCAGTTACTGGGCGGGAGCTAGCACAGATACGCAGTATTTT
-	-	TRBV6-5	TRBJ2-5	CASSYSATGIWAQYF	TGTGCCAGCAGTTACAGTGCTACTGGTATATGGGCCCAGTACTTC
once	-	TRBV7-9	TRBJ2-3	CASSFVRGEGDTQYF	TGTGCCAGCAGCTTCGTCAGGGGAGAGGGAGATACGCAGTATTTT
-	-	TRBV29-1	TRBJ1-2	CSDWTDYGYTF	TGCAGCGATTGGACGGACTATGGCTACACCTTC
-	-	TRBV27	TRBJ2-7	CASSSQGPYEQYF	TGTGCCAGCAGTAGTCAGGGGCCCTACGAGCAGTACTTC
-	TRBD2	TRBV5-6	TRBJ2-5	CASSLGLAGVYQETQYF	TGTGCCAGCAGCTTGGGACTAGCGGGGGTCTACCAAGAGACCCAGTACTTC
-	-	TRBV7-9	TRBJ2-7	CASSLAVGEQYF	TGTGCCAGCAGCTTAGCGGTCGGAGAGCAGTACTTC
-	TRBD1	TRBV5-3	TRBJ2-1	CARSTGQGCVPYNEQFF	TGTGCCAGAAGCACAGGACAGGGGTGCGTCCCCTACAATGAGCAGTTCTTC
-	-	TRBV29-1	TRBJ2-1	CSVAPTSYNEQFF	TGCAGCGTTGCCCCTACCTCCTACAATGAGCAGTTCTTC
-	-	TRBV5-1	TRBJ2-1	CASSFRTGNNEQFF	TGCGCCAGCAGCTTCCGGACGGGGAACAATGAGCAGTTCTTC
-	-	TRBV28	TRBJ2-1	CASSLGNNEQFF	TGTGCCAGCAGTTTGGGTAACAATGAGCAGTTCTTC
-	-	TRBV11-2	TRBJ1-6	CASSLDGGSSYNSPLHF	TGTGCCAGCAGCTTGGACGGCGGTAGCTCCTATAATTCACCCCTCCACTTT
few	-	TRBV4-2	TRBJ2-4	CASSQETGLGIQYF	TGTGCCAGCAGCCAAGAAACGGGGTTAGGCATTCAGTACTTC
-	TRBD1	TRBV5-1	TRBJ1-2	CASSPGQGVTNYGYTF	TGCGCCAGCAGCCCCGGACAGGGGGTTACAAACTATGGCTACACCTTC
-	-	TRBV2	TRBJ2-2	CASSDLDPRTTNTGELFF	TGTGCCAGCAGTGACCTCGACCCACGAACCACGAACACCGGGGAGCTGTTTTTT
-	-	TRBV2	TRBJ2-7	CASRDIPYEQYF	TGTGCCAGCCGGGACATACCCTACGAGCAGTACTTC
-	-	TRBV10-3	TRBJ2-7	CAIRGPSYEQYF	TGTGCCATCAGGGGGCCTTCCTACGAGCAGTACTTC
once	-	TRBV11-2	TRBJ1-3	CASSLGLSSGNTIYF	TGTGCCAGCAGCTTGGGACTCAGCTCTGGAAACACCATATATTTT
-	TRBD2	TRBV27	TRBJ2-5	CASSPGLAGQETQYF	TGTGCCAGCAGTCCCGGACTAGCGGGACAAGAGACCCAGTACTTC
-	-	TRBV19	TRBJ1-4	CASLLNEKLFF	TGTGCCAGCCTCTTGAATGAAAAACTGTTTTTT
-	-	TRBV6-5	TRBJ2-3	CASSSPQRSSTDTQYF	TGTGCCAGCAGTTCGCCGCAGCGCTCTAGCACAGATACGCAGTATTTT
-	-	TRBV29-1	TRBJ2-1	CSVEVDLYNEQFF	TGCAGCGTTGAAGTCGACTTATACAATGAGCAGTTCTTC
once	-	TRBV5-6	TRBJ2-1	CASAATSYNEQFF	TGTGCCAGTGCAGCGACCTCCTACAATGAGCAGTTCTTC
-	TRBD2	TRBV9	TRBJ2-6	CASSVRLAGAGANVLTF	TGTGCCAGCAGCGTAAGACTAGCGGGAGCGGGGGCCAACGTCCTGACTTTC
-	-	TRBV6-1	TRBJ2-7	CASSGGVTYEQYF	TGTGCCAGCAGTGGAGGCGTTACCTACGAGCAGTACTTC
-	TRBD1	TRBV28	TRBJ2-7	CASSLPDRYDEQYF	TGTGCCAGCAGTCTCCCGGACAGGTACGACGAGCAGTACTTC